One TCR beta chain is described in this entry. These data are taken from a study of blood T cell repertoires in COVID-19. Across the whole study: Samples representing acute and convalescent COVID-19 were sourced from the United States, Italy and Spain. Sources were T cells, B-cell-depleted T cells, or PBMCs; the material itself was cDNA or gDNA.

Per the original data handling: Estimation of nucleated cell counts relied on the amplification of reference gene primers. TCRdb keeps only in-frame clones here, not all; method: immunoSEQ multiplex PCR. V and J calls and clone size follow that table, whereas D and trimming were derived from the DNA. Found here are 95,000 to 110,000 clones, about 86% of them singletons; the top ten hold roughly 3.5%. The material sequenced was peripheral blood. The receptor's source is a human donor in a cohort sampled during active COVID-19.

DNA of the CDR3: TGTGCCAGCAGTGGGACAGGGGGGGAAGCTAACTATGGCTACACCTTC. Translating gives CASSGTGGEANYGYTF. The rearrangement joins TRBV6-1 to TRBJ1-2; 10 bases map to TRBD1. With 4 bases clipped from V and 0 bases from J, the junction kept 5 bases outside the gene matches. Germline V gene sequence: CDR1 MNHNS, CDR2 SASEGT. The CDR3 contains 16 residues.